Given below is one TCR beta chain in context. No antigen is known for it. Base quality data are lacking; no much larger clone is found one base away. The data are from a study of blood T cell repertoires in COVID-19 (dated by TCRdb to 2020 to 2022). Regarding the study in general: Collaborator samples came from the United States, Italy and Spain and covered acute and convalescent phases of COVID-19. The prospective study material was composed of cDNA or gDNA derived from T cells, B-cell-depleted T cells, or PBMCs. Subjects who had been exposed to COVID-19, were actively infected with it, or had recovered from it provided the deeply sampled blood TCRbeta repertoires that made up the dataset. The repertoires were released in a freely available public database meant as a resource for research on the immune response to SARS-CoV-2. Samples came from the ongoing ImmuneRACE study (first 160 participants) plus 1,254 subjects from 6 global collaborators. The sample metadata nearly always contained a de-identified subject ID, COVID-19 status, age in years and sex. HLA class I and class II types, where available, came from metadata supplied by the sample provider rather than from assay-based typing.

TCRbeta CDR3 regions were amplified from genomic DNA using the immunoSEQ Assay, a bias-controlled multiplex PCR. In the original analysis: The number of nucleated cells in each sample was estimated by amplification of reference gene primers within the assay. To quantify the absolute abundance of each unique TCRbeta CDR3 rearrangement, sequence reads were collapsed and filtered. For each sample, productive Simpson clonality was calculated as the square root of Simpson's diversity index over productive rearrangements. This is the immuneACCESS table as TCRdb keeps it, with only in-frame sequences that have V and J called. A part of the clones is gone; compared with another copy, unresolved V genes explain less than half, and the rest is unexplained. V and J calls and clone size are those listed in that table; D and trimming were worked out from the DNA. Within this sample are a few hundred thousand clones, with approximately 86% of them counted one time only. In total, the top ten clones hold around 0.92% of the sample.

The junction shows trimming of 3 bases on V and 2 bases on J, plus 14 bases between the germline ends. Via the germline V gene (reference sequence), CDR1 is SEHNR and CDR2 FQNEAQ. The CDR3 starts with the cysteine, ends with the phenylalanine, and has 15 residues. The read is trimmed to its CDR3 DNA, 45 bases read in frame from base 1. In the prospective study, participants were 18 to 89 years old, resided in fewer than 25 geographic areas of the United States, and were enrolled through a virtual design. In the prospective study, participants were assigned to cohorts based on the clinical history participants reported in a screening survey and a study questionnaire. ImmuneRACE Cohort 3 recovered participants were defined by two consecutive negative NP/OP PCR tests, healthcare professional clearance, or symptom resolution. Mobile phlebotomists in the prospective study collected whole blood, serum and a nasopharyngeal or oropharyngeal swab from every participant. Participants in the prospective study had the option to provide additional blood draws and questionnaires over a roughly two-month period. Before DNA extraction, prospective study blood samples were shipped either frozen or at room temperature.

The paper as a whole reports these results and caveats: Clinical and demographic metadata were provided uncurated, with the amount varying by source and participant.

Sequenced input: PBMCs or T cells enriched from blood (not recorded which). This clonotype was sampled from a woman aged 30 to 39 who had recovered from COVID-19. The rearrangement combines TRBV7-9 with TRBJ2-7; no D segment can be confidently identified. The nucleotide sequence reads TGTGCCAGCAGCTTGCTGACACAAAGCACCTACGAGCAGTACTTC. Translated, this gives CASSLLTQSTYEQYF.